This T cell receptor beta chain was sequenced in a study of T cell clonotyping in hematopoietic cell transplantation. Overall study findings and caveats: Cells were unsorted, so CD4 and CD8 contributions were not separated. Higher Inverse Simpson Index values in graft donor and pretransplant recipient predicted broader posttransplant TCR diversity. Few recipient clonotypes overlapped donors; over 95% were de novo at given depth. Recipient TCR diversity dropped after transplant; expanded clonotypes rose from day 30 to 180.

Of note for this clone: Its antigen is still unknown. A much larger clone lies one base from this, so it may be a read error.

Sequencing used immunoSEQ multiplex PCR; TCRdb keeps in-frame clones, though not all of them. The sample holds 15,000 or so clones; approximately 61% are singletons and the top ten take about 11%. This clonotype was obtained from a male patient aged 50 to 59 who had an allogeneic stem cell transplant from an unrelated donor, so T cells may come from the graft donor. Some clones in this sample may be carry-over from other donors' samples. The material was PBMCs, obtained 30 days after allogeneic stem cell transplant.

The CDR3 region is CASSQAPCQPQHF. The CDR3 coding sequence is TGCGCCAGCAGCCAAGCCCCTTGTCAGCCCCAGCATTTT. The chain recombines TRBV4-1 with TRBJ1-5; D is ambiguous. Trimming pared 1 base from V and 6 bases from J, leaving 7 bases between. CDR1 MGHRA and CDR2 YSYEKL come from the germline V gene. The CDR3 totals 13 residues.